One sample yielded the 19 T cell receptor beta chains listed below, sequenced in a study of cytomegalovirus exposure and HLA in healthy donors (dated 2017 in TCRdb). Libraries were built with the immunoSEQ multiplex PCR assay. For the multiplex PCR, a mixture combining 60 forward primers for TCR Vbeta segments and 13 reverse primers for TCR Jbeta segments was used. Not all clones reach the TCRdb copy of this immuneACCESS table, which keeps in-frame sequences only. Checked studies attribute under half of the gap to unresolved V genes and leave the rest unexplained. A total of just under 250,000 clones appear in this sample, about 80% of them only once. Together, the top ten hold around 5.7% of the sample. Sequences were obtained from PBMCs. Source of these receptors: a middle-aged woman in good health and CMV-seropositive.

The sample holds one count of this clone. The rearrangement uses TRBV19 and TRBJ2-2, with 10 nucleotides matching TRBD2. Germline V gene lookup returns CDR1 LNHDA and CDR2 SQIVND (reference sequence). This CDR3 has 18 amino acids. V lost 8 bases to trimming and J lost 5 bases; unmatched junction nucleotides: 17. CDR3 bases: TGTGCCAGTGAGGGAGACCCTCTAGCGGGAGCAGATACCGGGGAGCTGTTTTTT. Translated, it gives CASEGDPLAGADTGELFF.

The chain links TRBV6-5 to TRBJ2-1; TRBD1 agrees at 7 bases. The V gene end was trimmed by 5 bases and the J gene end by 7 bases; junction bases not matched to a gene: 11. The CDR3 has 15 residues. CDR1 and CDR2 (germline): MNHEY, SVGAGI. Written as DNA, the CDR3 is TGTGCCAGCAGTGTTATGGGGACAGATAGGAATGAGCAGTTCTTC. Translating gives CASSVMGTDRNEQFF.

This rearrangement joins TRBV2 to TRBJ1-2; 7 nucleotides line up with TRBD1. The CDR3 covers 13 residues. Germline-derived CDR1 and CDR2 are SNHLY and FYNNEI. J lost 7 bases, V lost 9 bases, and 11 bases had no gene match. CDR3 nucleotides: TGTGCCAGTCTCTTGGGGGACAGCTTTGGCTACACCTTC. This sequence encodes CASLLGDSFGYTF.

The CDR3 here is CAWSVRGGGGQPQHF. CDR3 nucleotides: TGTGCCTGGAGTGTAAGGGGGGGAGGGGGTCAGCCCCAGCATTTT. The chain carries TRBV30 and TRBJ1-5; weak D call: TRBD1 (6 bases). Trimming stripped 0 bases from V and 6 bases from J, with 15 bases between. CDR1 and CDR2 from the germline V gene are GTSNPN and SVGIG (reference sequence). This CDR3 spans 15 amino acids.

The V call is TRBV5-1, the J call TRBJ2-7; D is perhaps TRBD2 (7 bases). The CDR3 runs 11 residues. The V end was cut by 5 bases, the J end by 6 bases, with 9 bases between. Germline V gene data show CDR1 as SGHRS and CDR2 as YFSETQ. The CDR3, as DNA: TGCGCCAGCAGGGGAGGGGGCGAGCAGTACTTC. Translation gives CASRGGGEQYF.

The chain recombines TRBV4-1 with TRBJ1-3; D is undetermined. Per germline, CDR1 MGHRA and CDR2 YSYEKL. The length of the CDR3 is 16 residues. V shed 0 bases and J shed 1 base, with 10 bases lying between them. The CDR3 DNA reads TGCGCCAGCAGCCAAGATATTAGGGAGTCTGGAAACACCATATATTTT. Translating it yields CASSQDIRESGNTIYF.

The chain is built from TRBV5-1 and TRBJ1-6; D not resolved. Germline CDR1 SGHRS, CDR2 YFSETQ. V dropped 6 bases and J dropped 10 bases, with 23 bases sitting between them. This CDR3 is built from 16 residues. The CDR3 region is CASTAALIPTGSPLHF. CDR3 nucleotides: TGCGCCAGCACCGCAGCTTTGATCCCAACCGGGTCACCCCTCCACTTT.

The rearrangement uses TRBV14 and TRBJ1-1; D remains unclear. Germline V gene sequence: CDR1 SGHDN, CDR2 FVKESK. This CDR3 spans 16 amino acids. V was shortened by 1 base and J by 2 bases, with 14 bases between the two germline ends. In nucleotides, the CDR3 is TGTGCCAGCAGCCAAGGAAGTATGACTTACAACACTGAAGCTTTCTTT. Translating gives CASSQGSMTYNTEAFF.

The chain employs TRBV2 and TRBJ2-7; tentative D call: TRBD1 (7 bases). Looked up from germline, CDR1 is SNHLY and CDR2 is FYNNEI. V lost 4 bases and J 4 bases, leaving 20 bases between the germline ends. The CDR3 runs to 16 residues. The CDR3 nucleotides read TGTGCCAGCAGTGTGGGGCGGCGACAGGGACTGTACGAGCAGTACTTC. Translation: CASSVGRRQGLYEQYF. Full variable domain (remainder filled in from reference TRBV2 and TRBJ2-7): EPEVTQTPSHQVTQMGQEVILRCVPISNHLYFYWYRQILGQKVEFLVSFYNNEISEKSEIFDDQFSVERPDGSNFTLKIRSTKLEDSAMYFCASSVGRRQGLYEQYFGPGTRLTVT.

The rearrangement links TRBV7-9 to TRBJ2-3; D call uncertain. The V end lost 3 bases, the J end lost 4 bases, and 11 bases lay between the germline ends. Germline-derived CDR1 and CDR2 are SEHNR and FQNEAQ (reference sequence). The CDR3 extends over 14 amino acids. CDR3 sequence: CASSFGGSADTQYF. The CDR3 DNA reads TGTGCCAGCAGCTTTGGTGGCAGTGCAGATACGCAGTATTTT. Variable domain in full (rest from reference TRBV7-9 and TRBJ2-3): DTGVSQNPRHKITKRGQNVTFRCDPISEHNRLYWYRQTLGQGPEFLTYFQNEAQLEKSRLLSDRFSAERPKGSFSTLEIQRTEQGDSAMYLCASSFGGSADTQYFGPGTRLTVL.

This clone has only a few counts. CDR3 sequence: CASSPLNTNTEAFF. The CDR3 DNA is TGTGCCAGCTCACCATTAAACACGAACACTGAAGCTTTCTTT. The chain couples TRBV18 to TRBJ1-1; D is uncertain. This CDR3 comprises 14 residues. CDR1 is KGHSH, CDR2 LQKENI, per germline. V dropped 2 bases and J dropped 1 base, with 8 bases sitting between them.

This chain connects TRBV11-2 to TRBJ1-5, with 7 bases aligning to TRBD1. After removal of 5 bases from V and 4 bases from J, the junction contained 5 bases not matched to a gene. Germline loops: CDR1 SGHAT, CDR2 FQNNGV. The CDR3 contains 14 residues. Written as DNA, the CDR3 is TGTGCCAGCAGCCCTGGACAGGTGAATCAGCCCCAGCATTTT. Its protein is CASSPGQVNQPQHF.

As to this clone: One end of the junction fails to match germline, which may point to a read error. The chain recombines TRBV5-6 with TRBJ1-2; 8 bases fit TRBD1. Germline lookup yields CDR1 SGHDT and CDR2 YYEEEE. The CDR3 has 15 amino acids. For the CDR3, the DNA is TGTGCCAGCAGCTTGGTTCACAGGGGGTTACACGGCTGCACCTTC. It yields the protein CASSLVHRGLHGCTF.

This CDR3 is CASSYWADEQYF. The CDR3 nucleotides are TGTGCCAGCAGTTATTGGGCAGACGAGCAGTACTTC. This chain joins TRBV6-5 and TRBJ2-7; D gene uncertain. Looked up from germline, CDR1 is MNHEY and CDR2 is SVGAGI. This CDR3 contains 12 residues. V was shortened by 3 bases and J by 5 bases, with 8 bases between the two germline ends.

The chain has TRBV5-1 and TRBJ1-4, with D possibly matching TRBD1 (6 bases). Trimming shortened V by 0 bases and J by 5 bases, and 11 bases separated the two germline ends. CDR1 is SGHRS and CDR2 is YFSETQ in the germline V gene. CDR3 size: 15 residues. The CDR3 here is CASSLDGQRNEKLFF. DNA for the CDR3: TGCGCCAGCAGCTTGGACGGACAGCGGAATGAAAAACTGTTTTTT.

The chain uses TRBV10-3 and TRBJ2-1, with 14 bases that match TRBD2. CDR1 ENHRY and CDR2 SYGVKD come from the germline V gene. This CDR3 comprises 17 residues. J gave up 8 bases and V 6 bases, and 12 bases lay outside the gene matches. Here the CDR3 reads CAIRQTGTSGGQDEQFF. The CDR3 nucleotides read TGTGCCATCAGGCAAACCGGGACTAGCGGGGGTCAGGATGAGCAGTTCTTC.

V usage is TRBV5-6 and J usage is TRBJ1-2; TRBD1 matches at 7 bases. CDR3 size: 15 residues. V lost 4 bases, J lost 4 bases, and 10 bases stayed unmatched. From germline, CDR1 is SGHDT and CDR2 YYEEEE. The CDR3 DNA reads TGTGCCAGCAGCCTTCCCCAAGACAGGGTCTATGGCTACACCTTC. Protein sequence: CASSLPQDRVYGYTF.

V and J are TRBV4-3 and TRBJ1-5, with a tentative D call TRBD1 (6 bases). Trimming took off 0 bases at V and 6 bases at J, with 21 bases between the two ends. Germline V gives CDR1 LGHNA, CDR2 YSLEER. CDR3 length: 18 amino acids. DNA for the CDR3: TGCGCCAGCAGCCAAGATATCACAGGGTCTGGTAGGGGTCAGCCCCAGCATTTT. Translated: CASSQDITGSGRGQPQHF.

The chain is built from TRBV30 and TRBJ1-5; D is ambiguous. Germline V lookup: CDR1 GTSNPN, CDR2 SVGIG (reference sequence). Between the trimmed V and J ends, which lost 0 bases and 1 base, there was a span of 10 bases. The CDR3 has 15 amino acids. In nucleotides, the CDR3 is TGTGCCTGGAGTGTATTTGGGAGAAGCAATCAGCCCCAGCATTTT. It is translated as CAWSVFGRSNQPQHF.